This TCR beta chain comes out of a study of blood T cell repertoires in COVID-19. The wider study: The samples span acute and convalescent COVID-19 from the United States, Italy and Spain. PBMCs, B-cell-depleted T cells, or T cells were the source of the cDNA or gDNA that made up the material.

Sequencing was performed with immunoSEQ multiplex PCR; in TCRdb, only in-frame clones are kept and a portion is missing. The table records about 180,000 clones, 87% of them present only once. The V end lost 6 bases, the J end lost 5 bases, and 9 bases lay between the germline ends. From germline, CDR1 is SQVTM and CDR2 ANQGSEA. The CDR3 length is 11 residues. Sample: peripheral blood. The rearrangement joins TRBV29-1 to TRBJ2-3; D not certain. The TCR comes from a man aged 35-49 years with active or convalescent COVID-19. In nucleotides, the CDR3 is TGCAGCGTGTCACCCGGAGATACGCAGTATTTT. Its protein is CSVSPGDTQYF.